A single TCR beta chain is shown here with its context. These data belong to a study of beta chain features in type 1 diabetes. CDR3 length: 15 residues. Trimming cost V 0 bases and J 4 bases, with 10 bases left between them. The germline V gene encodes CDR1 LNHDA and CDR2 SQIVND (reference sequence). Expressed TCRB transcripts got sequenced, as all isolated RNA was reverse transcribed. The assay was immunoSEQ multiplex PCR, and TCRdb's table has in-frame clones only and misses some. The data hold hundreds of thousands of clones, with approximately 28% observed a single time. The rearrangement joins TRBV19 to TRBJ2-1; no clear D gene. This TCR was recovered from a man aged 18-30 years in good health. Source material: naive CD4+ T cells from blood. CDR3 protein: CASSIDLATYNEQFF. The CDR3 nucleotides read TGTGCCAGTAGTATAGATCTGGCTACTTACAATGAGCAGTTCTTC.